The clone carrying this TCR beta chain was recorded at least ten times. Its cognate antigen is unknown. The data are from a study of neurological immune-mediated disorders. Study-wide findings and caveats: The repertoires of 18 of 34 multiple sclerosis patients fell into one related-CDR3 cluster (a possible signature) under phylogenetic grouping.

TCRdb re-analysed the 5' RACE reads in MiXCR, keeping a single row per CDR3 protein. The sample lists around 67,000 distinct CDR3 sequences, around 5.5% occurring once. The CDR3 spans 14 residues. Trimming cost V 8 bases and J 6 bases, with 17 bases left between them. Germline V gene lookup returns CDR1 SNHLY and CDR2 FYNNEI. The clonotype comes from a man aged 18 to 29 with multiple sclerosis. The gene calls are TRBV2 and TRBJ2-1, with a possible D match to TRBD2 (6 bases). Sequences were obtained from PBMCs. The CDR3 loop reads CASPAGRGPNEQFF. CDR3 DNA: TGTGCCAGCCCCGCGGGACGAGGCCCCAATGAGCAGTTCTTC.